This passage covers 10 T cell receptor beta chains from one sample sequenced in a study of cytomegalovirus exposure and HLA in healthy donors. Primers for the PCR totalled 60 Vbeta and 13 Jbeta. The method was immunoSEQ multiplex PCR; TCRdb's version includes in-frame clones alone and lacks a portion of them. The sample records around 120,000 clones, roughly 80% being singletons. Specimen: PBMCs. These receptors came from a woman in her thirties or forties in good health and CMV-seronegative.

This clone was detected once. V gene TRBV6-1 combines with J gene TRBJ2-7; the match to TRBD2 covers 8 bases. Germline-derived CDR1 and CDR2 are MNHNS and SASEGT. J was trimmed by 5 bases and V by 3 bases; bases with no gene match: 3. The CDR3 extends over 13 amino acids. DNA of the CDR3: TGTGCCAGCAGTGAGGGACTAGTGGACGAGCAGTACTTC. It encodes CASSEGLVDEQYF.

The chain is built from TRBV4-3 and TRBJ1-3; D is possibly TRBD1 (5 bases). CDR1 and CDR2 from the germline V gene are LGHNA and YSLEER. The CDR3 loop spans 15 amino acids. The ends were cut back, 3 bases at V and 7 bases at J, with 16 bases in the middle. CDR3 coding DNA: TGCGCCAGCAGCCAGGATTTGACGGGGGGTAACACCATATATTTT. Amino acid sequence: CASSQDLTGGNTIYF.

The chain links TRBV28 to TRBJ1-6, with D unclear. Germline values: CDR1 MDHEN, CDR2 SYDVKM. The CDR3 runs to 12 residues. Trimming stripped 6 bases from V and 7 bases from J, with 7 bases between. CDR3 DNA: TGTGCCAGCAGGCCCGGGAATTCACCCCTCCACTTT. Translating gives CASRPGNSPLHF.

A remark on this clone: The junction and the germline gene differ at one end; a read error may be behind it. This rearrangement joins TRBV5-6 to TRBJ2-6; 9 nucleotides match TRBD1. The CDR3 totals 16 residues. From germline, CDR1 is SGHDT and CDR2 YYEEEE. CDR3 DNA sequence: TGTGCCAGCAGGAGGACAGGGGCAACTGGGGCCAACGGCCTGACTTTC. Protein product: CASRRTGATGANGLTF.

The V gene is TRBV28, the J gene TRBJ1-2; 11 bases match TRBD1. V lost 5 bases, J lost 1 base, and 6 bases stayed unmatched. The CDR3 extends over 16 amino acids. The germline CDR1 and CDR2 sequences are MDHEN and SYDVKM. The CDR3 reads CASSDSGTGGNYGYTF. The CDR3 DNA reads TGTGCCAGCAGTGACTCCGGGACAGGGGGTAACTATGGCTACACCTTC.

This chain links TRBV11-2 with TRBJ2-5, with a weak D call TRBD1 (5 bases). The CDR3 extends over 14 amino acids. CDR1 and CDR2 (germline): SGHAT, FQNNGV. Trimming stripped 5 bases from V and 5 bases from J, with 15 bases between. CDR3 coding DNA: TGTGCCAGCAGCAGGACATCTACCTCGGAGACCCAGTACTTC. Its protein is CASSRTSTSETQYF.

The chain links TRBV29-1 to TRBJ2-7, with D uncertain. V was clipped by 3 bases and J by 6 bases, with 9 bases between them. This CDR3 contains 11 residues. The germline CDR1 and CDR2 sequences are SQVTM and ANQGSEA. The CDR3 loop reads CSVEWALEQYF. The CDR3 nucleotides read TGCAGCGTTGAGTGGGCGCTCGAGCAGTACTTC.

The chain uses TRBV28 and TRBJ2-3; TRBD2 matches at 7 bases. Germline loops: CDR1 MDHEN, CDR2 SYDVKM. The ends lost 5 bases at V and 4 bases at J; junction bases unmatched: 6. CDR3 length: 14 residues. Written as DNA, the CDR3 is TGTGCCAGCAGTCCGGGACTAACCCCAGATACGCAGTATTTT. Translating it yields CASSPGLTPDTQYF. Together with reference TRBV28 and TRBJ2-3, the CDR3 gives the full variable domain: DVKVTQSSRYLVKRTGEKVFLECVQDMDHENMFWYRQDPGLGLRLIYFSYDVKMKEKGDIPEGYSVSREKKERFSLILESASTNQTSMYLCASSPGLTPDTQYFGPGTRLTVL.

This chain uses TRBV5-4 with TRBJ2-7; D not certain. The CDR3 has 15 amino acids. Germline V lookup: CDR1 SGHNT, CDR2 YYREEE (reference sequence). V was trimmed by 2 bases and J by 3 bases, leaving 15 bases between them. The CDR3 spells CASSFQGGLNYEQYF. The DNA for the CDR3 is TGTGCCAGCAGCTTCCAAGGTGGGCTTAACTACGAGCAGTACTTC. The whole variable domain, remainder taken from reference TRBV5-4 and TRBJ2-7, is ETGVTQSPTHLIKTRGQQVTLRCSSQSGHNTVSWYQQALGQGPQFIFQYYREEENGRGNFPPRFSGLQFPNYSSELNVNALELDDSALYLCASSFQGGLNYEQYFGPGTRLTVT.

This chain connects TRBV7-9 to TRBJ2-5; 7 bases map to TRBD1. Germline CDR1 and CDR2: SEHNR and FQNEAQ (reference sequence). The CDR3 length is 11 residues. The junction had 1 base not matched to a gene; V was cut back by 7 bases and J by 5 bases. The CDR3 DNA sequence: TGTGCCAGCACCAGGGGGGAGACCCAGTACTTC. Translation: CASTRGETQYF. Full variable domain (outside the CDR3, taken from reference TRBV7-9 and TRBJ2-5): DTGVSQNPRHKITKRGQNVTFRCDPISEHNRLYWYRQTLGQGPEFLTYFQNEAQLEKSRLLSDRFSAERPKGSFSTLEIQRTEQGDSAMYLCASTRGETQYFGPGTRLLVL.